Listed below are T cell receptor beta chains from one sample, sequenced in a study of shared clonotypes between healthy human individuals. Here immunoSEQ multiplex PCR was the method, and the copy in TCRdb shows in-frame clones only, minus some. The table has fewer than 650,000 clones, 76% seen once. Sample: PBMCs. The receptors shown here come from a middle-aged woman in good health. Some clones in this sample may be carry-over from other donors' samples. Each CDR3 is given with its conserved first and last residue. The D gene is left open where the match is weak. Clone size is not always given. Where it is, it says once, few, many or a class for expanded clones.

V gene: TRBV7-2
clone size: .
D gene: .
J gene: TRBJ2-6
CDR3 protein: CASSRQSGANVLTF
CDR3 DNA: TGTGCCAGCAGCCGACAATCTGGGGCCAACGTCCTGACTTTC

V gene: TRBV18
clone size: .
D gene: .
J gene: TRBJ2-1
CDR3 protein: CASSPFQGGEHEQFF
CDR3 DNA: TGTGCCAGCTCACCATTTCAGGGCGGAGAACATGAGCAGTTCTTC

V gene: TRBV5-6
clone size: .
D gene: TRBD1
J gene: TRBJ1-1
CDR3 protein: CASSLGQGSTEAFF
CDR3 DNA: TGTGCCAGCAGCTTGGGACAGGGAAGCACTGAAGCTTTCTTT

V gene: TRBV4-1
clone size: .
D gene: TRBD2
J gene: TRBJ2-4
CDR3 protein: CASSPGLAGGLAKNIQYF
CDR3 DNA: TGCGCCAGCAGCCCCGGTTTAGCGGGAGGGTTAGCCAAAAACATTCAGTACTTC

V gene: TRBV11-2
clone size: .
D gene: .
J gene: TRBJ1-4
CDR3 protein: CASSFAAAATNEKLFF
CDR3 DNA: TGTGCCAGCAGCTTTGCTGCGGCCGCAACTAATGAAAAACTGTTTTTT

V gene: TRBV4-1
clone size: .
D gene: .
J gene: TRBJ1-1
CDR3 protein: CASSPRSGAGTKAFF
CDR3 DNA: TGCGCCAGCAGCCCCAGATCGGGGGCGGGCACTAAAGCTTTCTTT

V gene: TRBV7-9
clone size: .
D gene: .
J gene: TRBJ1-2
CDR3 protein: CASSQTIRPRGYGYTF
CDR3 DNA: TGTGCCAGCAGCCAGACGATCCGCCCCAGGGGCTATGGCTACACCTTC

V gene: TRBV28
clone size: .
D gene: .
J gene: TRBJ1-4
CDR3 protein: CASSTSKGANEKLFF
CDR3 DNA: TGTGCCAGCAGTACTTCTAAGGGCGCTAATGAAAAACTGTTTTTT

V gene: TRBV6-6
clone size: once
D gene: .
J gene: TRBJ2-7
CDR3 protein: CASSYSTDSTYEQYF
CDR3 DNA: TGTGCCAGCAGTTACTCGACCGACAGTACCTACGAGCAGTACTTC

V gene: TRBV5-4
clone size: .
D gene: .
J gene: TRBJ2-7
CDR3 protein: CASSPGVASEEQYF
CDR3 DNA: TGTGCCAGCAGCCCCGGGGTAGCGTCGGAAGAGCAGTACTTC

V gene: TRBV28
clone size: .
D gene: .
J gene: TRBJ2-7
CDR3 protein: CASSPQGGKGPNEQYF
CDR3 DNA: TGTGCCAGCAGTCCCCAGGGCGGGAAAGGACCTAACGAGCAGTACTTC

V gene: TRBV30
clone size: .
D gene: TRBD1
J gene: TRBJ2-5
CDR3 protein: CAWSVLGQGRPETQYF
CDR3 DNA: TGTGCCTGGAGTGTACTGGGACAGGGGAGGCCAGAGACCCAGTACTTC

V gene: TRBV5-5
clone size: .
D gene: .
J gene: TRBJ1-1
CDR3 protein: CASSLLYKNTEAFF
CDR3 DNA: TGTGCCAGCAGCTTGTTATATAAGAACACTGAAGCTTTCTTT

V gene: TRBV10-2
clone size: .
D gene: .
J gene: TRBJ1-2
CDR3 protein: CASSDPHAGAYYGYTF
CDR3 DNA: TGCGCCAGCAGTGACCCCCACGCGGGGGCTTATTATGGCTACACCTTC

V gene: TRBV28
clone size: .
D gene: TRBD2
J gene: TRBJ2-3
CDR3 protein: CASSFSRPATSGDTQYF
CDR3 DNA: TGTGCCAGCAGTTTCTCCCGACCGGCGACTAGCGGAGATACGCAGTATTTT

V gene: TRBV10-3
clone size: .
D gene: .
J gene: TRBJ2-2
CDR3 protein: CAISPMEGGELFF
CDR3 DNA: TGTGCCATCAGCCCCATGGAGGGCGGGGAGCTGTTTTTT

V gene: TRBV7-2
clone size: .
D gene: .
J gene: TRBJ1-1
CDR3 protein: CASSTFPGNEAFF
CDR3 DNA: TGTGCCAGCAGCACGTTTCCGGGAAATGAAGCTTTCTTT

V gene: TRBV5-4
clone size: .
D gene: .
J gene: TRBJ1-1
CDR3 protein: CASSFDREAFF
CDR3 DNA: TGTGCCAGCAGCTTCGACAGGGAAGCTTTCTTT

V gene: TRBV5-4
clone size: .
D gene: TRBD2
J gene: TRBJ2-7
CDR3 protein: CASSSTSGSSYEQYF
CDR3 DNA: TGTGCCAGCAGCTCAACTAGCGGGAGCTCCTACGAGCAGTACTTC

V gene: TRBV28
clone size: .
D gene: TRBD2
J gene: TRBJ2-7
CDR3 protein: CASSLAERGYEQYF
CDR3 DNA: TGTGCCAGCAGTCTAGCGGAGAGGGGATACGAGCAGTACTTC

V gene: TRBV7-2
clone size: .
D gene: .
J gene: TRBJ2-1
CDR3 protein: CASSLALFTGPNEQFF
CDR3 DNA: TGTGCCAGCAGCTTAGCGCTTTTCACGGGGCCCAATGAGCAGTTCTTC

V gene: TRBV2
clone size: .
D gene: .
J gene: TRBJ2-7
CDR3 protein: CASTAGANYEQYF
CDR3 DNA: TGTGCCAGCACGGCAGGGGCCAACTACGAGCAGTACTTC